A single sample gave rise to the 25 T cell receptor beta chains below, sequenced in a study of T cell responses to AZD1222 COVID-19 vaccine. Method: immunoSEQ multiplex PCR; TCRdb's copy keeps in-frame clones and lacks some. In the table there are around 130,000 clones, around 90% of which are singletons. This sample comprised peripheral blood, obtained on day 0 of AZD1222 vaccination. Source of these receptors: an adult in good health.

As to this clone: The same CDR3 is also encoded by other DNA sequences in this sample. This chain connects TRBV28 to TRBJ2-1, with D uncertain. V dropped 5 bases and J dropped 2 bases, with 1 base sitting between them. CDR1 MDHEN and CDR2 SYDVKM come from the germline V gene. This CDR3 contains 11 residues. Here the CDR3 reads CASSTYNEQFF. In nucleotides, the CDR3 is TGTGCCAGCAGTACCTACAATGAGCAGTTCTTC.

The V gene is TRBV5-5, the J gene TRBJ1-4, with D unresolved. This CDR3 is built from 15 residues. CDR1 and CDR2 (germline): SGHKS, YYEKEE (reference sequence). Trimming took 3 bases from V and 3 from J, leaving 12 bases between them. Here the CDR3 reads CASSSSGVANEKLFF. CDR3 sequence (DNA): TGTGCCAGCAGCTCGAGCGGGGTAGCTAATGAAAAACTGTTTTTT.

The chain employs TRBV10-1 and TRBJ2-3, with TRBD2 matching over 9 bases. CDR3 length equals 16 residues. Germline CDR1 and CDR2: WNHNN and SYGVQD (reference sequence). V lost 3 bases and J lost 2; bases outside the gene matches: 6. CDR3 coding DNA: TGCGCCAGCAGTGACTTGAGCGGGAGGAACACAGATACGCAGTATTTT. Translation: CASSDLSGRNTDTQYF.

J is TRBJ2-5 and V is TRBV5-1; D perhaps matches TRBD2 (6 bases). Germline CDR1 reads SGHRS; CDR2 reads YFSETQ. The CDR3 has 15 residues. V shed 0 bases and J shed 5 bases, with 14 bases lying between them. The CDR3 reads CASSLEAGSRETQYF. CDR3 in DNA: TGCGCCAGCAGCTTGGAGGCGGGGTCCAGGGAGACCCAGTACTTC.

V is TRBV27 and J is TRBJ2-1; 8 positions match TRBD2. The CDR3 loop spans 17 amino acids. The J segment lost 6 bases and the V segment lost 2 bases, leaving 12 bases of the junction unmatched. Germline loops: CDR1 MNHEY, CDR2 SMNVEV (reference sequence). The CDR3 sequence is CASSLSVRLAGINEQFF. CDR3 sequence (DNA): TGTGCCAGCAGTTTAAGTGTCCGGTTAGCGGGAATCAATGAGCAGTTCTTC.

This chain uses TRBV29-1 with TRBJ2-5, with 7 bases identical to TRBD2. Per germline, CDR1 SQVTM and CDR2 ANQGSEA. The V segment lost 4 bases and the J segment 1 base; nucleotides outside the gene matches: 6. The CDR3 contains 14 residues. The CDR3 DNA follows: TGCAGCGTTGGTGGGGGGGGTTTCCAAGAGACCCAGTACTTC. This translates into CSVGGGGFQETQYF.

The gene calls are TRBV19 and TRBJ1-5; D uncertain. Trimming removed 7 bases at V and 0 bases at J, with 13 bases between. The CDR3 consists of 15 residues. Looked up from germline, CDR1 is LNHDA and CDR2 is SQIVND (reference sequence). CDR3 sequence (DNA): TGTGCCAGTACTTGGAGGGATTATAGCAATCAGCCCCAGCATTTT. This encodes CASTWRDYSNQPQHF.

J is TRBJ1-1 and V is TRBV2, with 7 bases aligning to TRBD1. The V gene's germline CDR1 is SNHLY and CDR2 FYNNEI. This CDR3 comprises 14 residues. The V segment lost 6 bases and the J segment 2 bases; nucleotides outside the gene matches: 6. DNA for the CDR3: TGTGCCAGCAGGGTCGACAGGGTAAACACTGAAGCTTTCTTT. Translating it yields CASRVDRVNTEAFF. The full variable domain, its missing parts supplied by reference TRBV2 and TRBJ1-1, is EPEVTQTPSHQVTQMGQEVILRCVPISNHLYFYWYRQILGQKVEFLVSFYNNEISEKSEIFDDQFSVERPDGSNFTLKIRSTKLEDSAMYFCASRVDRVNTEAFFGQGTRLTVV.

The chain links TRBV12-3 or TRBV12-4 to TRBJ2-1; D is uncertain. This CDR3 region has 11 residues. V lost 5 bases and J 10 bases, leaving 9 bases between the germline ends. CDR3 DNA sequence: TGTGCCAGCAGTAGGACCGAAGAGCAGTTCTTC. The encoded protein is CASSRTEEQFF.

This chain's CDR3 is CSVGQAVRAGELFF. CDR3 in DNA: TGCAGCGTAGGACAGGCCGTGAGGGCCGGGGAGCTGTTTTTT. The rearrangement links TRBV29-1 to TRBJ2-2; 7 nucleotides match TRBD1. V was pared by 6 bases and J by 6 bases, with 10 bases of the junction left unmatched. The germline V gene encodes CDR1 SQVTM and CDR2 ANQGSEA. The CDR3 is 14 residues long.

Notes on this clone: The germline gene is not matched at one end of the junction; a read error may be the cause. The chain links TRBV3-1 (or the pseudogene TRBV3-2) to TRBJ1-1; 8 positions agree with TRBD1. Germline values: CDR1 LGHDT, CDR2 YNNKEL (reference sequence). The CDR3 has 12 residues. In nucleotides, the CDR3 is TGTGCCAGCAGTCAGGGGGCCAAGACAGCATTTTTT. Encoded protein: CASSQGAKTAFF.

V gene TRBV18 combines with J gene TRBJ1-1, with a weak D call TRBD1 (5 bases). Germline CDR1 is KGHSH and CDR2 is LQKENI. There are 15 residues in the CDR3. The ends were cut back, 2 bases at V and 1 base at J, with 11 bases in the middle. The CDR3 bases are TGTGCCAGCTCACCAACAGGTTCCCGGAACACTGAAGCTTTCTTT. Translated: CASSPTGSRNTEAFF.

V usage is TRBV2 and J usage is TRBJ1-4; TRBD1 is a possible D gene (5 bases). Per the germline V gene, CDR1 is SNHLY and CDR2 is FYNNEI. Trimming stripped 8 bases from V and 8 bases from J, with 15 bases between. This CDR3 has 13 amino acids. The CDR3 DNA reads TGTGCCAGCGGGGAGAGGGGAGGAGAAAAACTGTTTTTT. Protein: CASGERGGEKLFF.

The CDR3 nucleotides are TGTGCCAGCAGCGGCCCTGGGCCCCAAGAGACCCAGTACTTC. Translation: CASSGPGPQETQYF. The rearrangement uses TRBV11-3 and TRBJ2-5; no reliable D call. Per the germline V gene, CDR1 is SGHNT and CDR2 is YENEEA. The V end was cut by 5 bases, the J end by 1 base, with 11 bases between. The CDR3 contains 14 residues. Filled out from reference TRBV11-3 and TRBJ2-5, the complete variable domain reads EAGVVQSPRYKIIEKKQPVAFWCNPISGHNTLYWYLQNLGQGPELLIRYENEEAVDDSQLPKDRFSAERLKGVDSTLKIQPAELGDSAVYLCASSGPGPQETQYFGPGTRLLVL.

This chain's CDR3 is CASSPSDRPHGYTF. The CDR3 DNA reads as TGTGCCAGCAGTCCCTCCGACCGGCCCCATGGCTACACCTTC. V usage is TRBV9 and J usage is TRBJ1-2; D call uncertain. CDR1 is SGDLS, CDR2 YYNGEE, per germline. V was trimmed by 5 bases and J by 6 bases, leaving 17 bases between them. CDR3 length: 14 residues.

The V and J genes are TRBV19 and TRBJ1-5, with a weak D call TRBD1 (6 bases). CDR1 and CDR2 (germline): LNHDA, SQIVND (reference sequence). V dropped 3 bases and J dropped 7 bases, with 19 bases sitting between them. This CDR3 has 16 residues. The CDR3 nucleotides are TGTGCCAGTAGTATGGGCGGTTCAGGGGTCCGACAGCCCCAGCATTTT. It specifies CASSMGGSGVRQPQHF.

This clone was seen just once. The gene calls are TRBV19 and TRBJ1-2; a weak D match, TRBD1 (5 bases). V was clipped by 4 bases and J by 1 base, with 19 bases between them. The V gene's germline CDR1 is LNHDA and CDR2 SQIVND (reference sequence). The CDR3 length is 17 residues. CDR3 in DNA: TGTGCCAGTAGTACAAGGGCACAGGTGGGGATTAACTATGGCTACACCTTC. This encodes CASSTRAQVGINYGYTF. Looking up the rest from reference TRBV19 and TRBJ1-2 gives the full variable domain: DGGITQSPKYLFRKEGQNVTLSCEQNLNHDAMYWYRQDPGQGLRLIYYSQIVNDFQKGDIAEGYSVSREKKESFPLTVTSAQKNPTAFYLCASSTRAQVGINYGYTFGSGTRLTVV.

The chain carries TRBV19 and TRBJ2-1, with D possibly being TRBD2 (7 bases). V lost 6 bases and J lost 0, with 15 bases in between. The CDR3 runs to 16 residues. The V gene's germline CDR1 is LNHDA and CDR2 SQIVND (reference sequence). The CDR3 nucleotides are TGTGCCAGTAGAGGGGGGCGGGAGAGCTCCTACAATGAGCAGTTCTTC. Translating it yields CASRGGRESSYNEQFF.

The V and J genes are TRBV6-1 and TRBJ1-2; D unresolved. The CDR3 sequence is 10 residues long. Trimming took off 2 bases at V and 8 bases at J, with 3 bases between the two ends. Germline V lookup: CDR1 MNHNS, CDR2 SASEGT. CDR3 coding DNA: TGTGCCAGCAGTGAATTCGGCTACACCTTC. Translating gives CASSEFGYTF.

CDR3 sequence (DNA): TGCAGCGTTGAAGACGCGCTCGGAGGAGGAAAACTGTTTTTT. It translates to CSVEDALGGGKLFF. The chain recombines TRBV29-1 with TRBJ1-4, with D hard to call. V lost 0 bases and J 10 bases, leaving 15 bases between the germline ends. This CDR3 has 14 residues. CDR1 and CDR2 (germline): SQVTM, ANQGSEA.

The rearrangement links TRBV9 to TRBJ2-1; 8 bases are a match to TRBD1. The CDR3 loop spans 16 amino acids. The J segment lost 0 bases and the V segment lost 0 bases, leaving 2 bases of the junction unmatched. The germline V gene encodes CDR1 SGDLS and CDR2 YYNGEE. The CDR3 bases are TGTGCCAGCAGCGTAGAGGGGACAGGCTCCTACAATGAGCAGTTCTTC. This encodes CASSVEGTGSYNEQFF.

The CDR3 loop reads CASFRRPGSPQETQYF. CDR3 DNA: TGCGCCAGCTTCCGACGCCCGGGGTCTCCTCAAGAGACCCAGTACTTC. This rearrangement joins TRBV5-1 to TRBJ2-5; D might be TRBD2 (5 bases). Germline loops: CDR1 SGHRS, CDR2 YFSETQ. V was clipped by 7 bases and J by 2 bases, with 21 bases between them. This CDR3 is built from 16 residues.

The chain employs TRBV12-5 and TRBJ1-4, with D possibly TRBD1 on 5 matching bases. V lost 5 bases, J lost 13 bases, and 14 bases lay in between. The germline CDR1 and CDR2 sequences are LGHNT and FRNRAP. The CDR3 contains 12 residues. The CDR3 region is CASGPPGQGLFF. The CDR3 region has the DNA TGTGCTAGTGGTCCGCCAGGGCAGGGACTGTTTTTT.

The CDR3 bases are TGTGCCAGCAGCCCCGGACAGGACGGACAGAACACTGAAGCTTTCTTT. This translates into CASSPGQDGQNTEAFF. V is TRBV28 and J is TRBJ1-1, with 7 bases aligning to TRBD1. J was trimmed by 1 base and V by 6 bases; bases with no gene match: 11. CDR1 and CDR2 (germline): MDHEN, SYDVKM. CDR3 length: 16 residues.

This clone occurred once. The chain recombines TRBV10-3 with TRBJ1-2; D gene ambiguous. V was clipped by 6 bases and J by 5 bases, with 13 bases between them. The CDR3 sequence is 13 residues long. Germline values: CDR1 ENHRY, CDR2 SYGVKD. The CDR3 DNA follows: TGTGCCATCAGCGGCGCAGCAGAATATGGCTACACCTTC. This translates into CAISGAAEYGYTF.